This T cell receptor (beta chain) emerged from a study of blood T cells in healthy people across ages. A few counts support this clonotype. Antigen unknown. V lost 5 bases and J 13 bases, leaving 18 bases between the germline ends. The germline V gene encodes CDR1 SGHTA and CDR2 FQGNSA. CDR3 length equals 13 residues. Alongside a J-beta primer mix, a sample-barcoded 5' primer served in a second PCR lasting about 7 to 12 cycles. Each TCR beta cDNA got a 12-nucleotide random molecular identifier. TCRdb used MiXCR to reprocess the 5' RACE reads, holding one entry per CDR3 protein. In the table there are some 880,000 distinct CDR3 sequences, roughly 40% of which are singletons. The study's findings and limits: A conclusive naive versus antigen-experienced comparison was prevented by the unsorted PBMCs. Percentage of naive T cells showed a strong correlation with TCR beta diversity.

V is TRBV7-2 and J is TRBJ2-4; a possible D gene is TRBD2 (6 bases). This clonotype originated in a man in his late teens or twenties in good health. Sequences were obtained from blood. The CDR3 bases are TGTGCCAGCAGCGCGGTCAACCACCGGGAGCAGTACTTC. Amino acids: CASSAVNHREQYF. Supplemented by reference TRBV7-2 and TRBJ2-4, the full variable domain reads GAGVSQSPSNKVTEKGKDVELRCDPISGHTALYWYRQSLGQGLEFLIYFQGNSAPDKSGLPSDRFSAERTGGSVSTLTIQRTQQEDSAVYLCASSAVNHREQYFGAGTRLSVL.